These 9 T cell receptor beta chains originate from one sample sequenced in a study of breast tumors, draining lymph nodes, adjacent tissues. Samples came from axillary lymph nodes draining the breast cancer. TCRdb analysed the multiplex PCR reads with MiXCR anew, one entry per CDR3 protein. The table records roughly 110,000 distinct CDR3 sequences, roughly 29% of them present only once. The sequencing input was axillary lymph node tissue. All receptors derive from a female donor with breast cancer. Some clones in this sample may be carry-over from other donors' samples.

This clonotype has at least ten counts. A much bigger clone sits one base away, suggesting this may be a read error. The gene calls are TRBV6-6 and TRBJ1-2; unclear D gene. In germline, CDR1 is MNHNY, CDR2 SVGAGI (reference sequence). V was shortened by 7 bases and J by 4 bases, with 13 bases between the two germline ends. CDR3 size: 13 residues. Here the CDR3 reads CASNQVSGYGYTF. As DNA, the CDR3 is TGTGCCAGCAATCAGGTCAGCGGCTATGGCTACACCTTC.

This chain connects TRBV18 to TRBJ1-1; D is uncertain. Trimming shortened V by 1 base and J by 3 bases, and 12 bases separated the two germline ends. The CDR3 totals 15 residues. CDR1 KGHSH and CDR2 LQKENI come from the germline V gene. In DNA, the CDR3 is TGTGCCAGCTCACCACGTTGGCAGTCCGACACTGAAGCTTTCTTT. Protein sequence: CASSPRWQSDTEAFF.

In regard to this clonotype: A read error may be the cause here, since a much bigger clone is one base away. This chain joins TRBV6-1 and TRBJ2-5; D perhaps matches TRBD1 (5 bases). The CDR3 length is 19 residues. Looked up from germline, CDR1 is MNHNS and CDR2 is SASEGT. CDR3 amino acids: CASSQAHHRTNRLGETQYF. The CDR3 coding sequence is TGTGCCAGCAGTCAAGCTCATCATCGGACAAACCGCTTAGGGGAGACCCAGTACTTC.

This clonotype came up a few times. J is TRBJ2-7 and V is TRBV12-3 or TRBV12-4; TRBD2 aligns across 11 bases. V shed 6 bases and J 3 bases; nucleotides not matched to a gene: 4. The CDR3 is 14 amino acids. The CDR3 region has the DNA TGTGCCAGCAGACCTGGACTAGCGGGCTACGAGCAGTACTTC. Protein product: CASRPGLAGYEQYF.

The sample holds one count of this clonotype. A much larger clone is a single base away; this may be a read error. This chain uses TRBV6-2 or TRBV6-3 with TRBJ2-1; D is perhaps TRBD1 (6 bases). The CDR3 length is 14 residues. The germline CDR1 and CDR2 sequences are MNHEY and SVGEGT. CDR3 in DNA: TGTGCCAGCAGTGACCCCGGACAGTACAATGAGCAGTCCTTC. Protein sequence: CASSDPGQYNEQSF.

At least ten counts were recorded for this clonotype. The V call is TRBV18, the J call TRBJ2-6; D gene ambiguous. The germline V gene encodes CDR1 KGHSH and CDR2 LQKENI. The CDR3 totals 14 residues. V lost 3 bases and J 1 base, leaving 4 bases between the germline ends. The CDR3 bases are TGTGCCAGCTCACCCCGGTCTGGGGCCAACGTCCTGACTTTC. This encodes CASSPRSGANVLTF.

This clonotype was observed many times. The gene calls are TRBV7-2 and TRBJ1-3; TRBD1 matches at 7 bases. Germline CDR1 is SGHTA and CDR2 is FQGNSA. The V and J ends lost 4 bases and 7 bases, in that order; junction bases with no gene match: 13. The CDR3 has 16 amino acids. The CDR3: CASSSTGQLDRNTIYF. CDR3 coding DNA: TGTGCCAGCAGCTCGACAGGGCAATTAGATCGGAACACCATATATTTT. The whole variable domain, remainder taken from reference TRBV7-2 and TRBJ1-3, is GAGVSQSPSNKVTEKGKDVELRCDPISGHTALYWYRQSLGQGLEFLIYFQGNSAPDKSGLPSDRFSAERTGGSVSTLTIQRTQQEDSAVYLCASSSTGQLDRNTIYFGEGSWLTVV.

This clonotype was counted many times. V is TRBV14 and J is TRBJ2-1; D is unclear. Looked up from germline, CDR1 is SGHDN and CDR2 is FVKESK. The CDR3 spans 14 residues. The V gene lost 0 bases and the J gene lost 9 bases, with 12 bases spanning the gap. In DNA, the CDR3 is TGTGCCAGCAGCCAAGATCTCAGGTGGGGTGAGCAGTTCTTC. Translated: CASSQDLRWGEQFF. The whole variable domain, filled in from reference TRBV14 and TRBJ2-1, reads EAGVTQFPSHSVIEKGQTVTLRCDPISGHDNLYWYRRVMGKEIKFLLHFVKESKQDESGMPNNRFLAERTGGTYSTLKVQPAELEDSGVYFCASSQDLRWGEQFFGPGTRLTVL.

As regards this clonotype: A single base separates this from a much larger clone, so it may be a read error. V is TRBV28 and J is TRBJ1-4, with D perhaps TRBD1 (5 bases). This CDR3 spans 15 amino acids. Germline CDR1 is MDHEN and CDR2 is SYDVKM. V was trimmed by 6 bases and J by 3 bases, leaving 14 bases between them. CDR3 loop: CASSLAGRSNEKLFF. CDR3 nucleotide sequence: TGTGCCAGCAGCCTCGCGGGACGGTCTAATGAAAAACTGTTTTTT.